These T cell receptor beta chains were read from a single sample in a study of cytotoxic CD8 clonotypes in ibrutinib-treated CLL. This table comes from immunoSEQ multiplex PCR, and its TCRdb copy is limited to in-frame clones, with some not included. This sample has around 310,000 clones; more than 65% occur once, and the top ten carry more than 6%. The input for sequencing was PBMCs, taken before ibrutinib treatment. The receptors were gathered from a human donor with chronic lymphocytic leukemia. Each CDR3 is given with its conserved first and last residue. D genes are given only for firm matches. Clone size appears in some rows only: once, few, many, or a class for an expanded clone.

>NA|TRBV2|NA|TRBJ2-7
TGTGCCAGCAGTCCAGGGACCCGTGTCTCCTACGAGCAGTACTTC
CASSPGTRVSYEQYF
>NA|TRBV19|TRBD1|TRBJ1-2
TGTGCCAGTAGTCTACAGGGGGCGCTTGGCTACACCTTC
CASSLQGALGYTF
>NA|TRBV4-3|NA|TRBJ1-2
TGCGCCAGCAGCCAAGGGGCCTATAGCTATGGCTACACCTTC
CASSQGAYSYGYTF
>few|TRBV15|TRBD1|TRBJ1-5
TGTGCCACCAGCACCAGCATAGGGGGCATACAGCCCCAGCATTTT
CATSTSIGGIQPQHF
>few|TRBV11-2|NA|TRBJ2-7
TGTGCCAGCAGCATCACTAGTATCGAGCAGTACTTC
CASSITSIEQYF
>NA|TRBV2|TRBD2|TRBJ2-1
TGTGCCAGCTCGGCTAGCGGGAGTAAGAATGAGCAGTTCTTC
CASSASGSKNEQFF
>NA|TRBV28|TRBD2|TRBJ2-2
TGTGCCAGCAGTTTATCTTTAGCGGGAAACACCGGGGAGCTGTTTTTT
CASSLSLAGNTGELFF
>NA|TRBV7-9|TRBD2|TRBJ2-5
TGTGCCAGCAGCTTAGTCGGGACTAGGGTAGGGGAGACCCAGTACTTC
CASSLVGTRVGETQYF
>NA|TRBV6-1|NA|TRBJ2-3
TGTGCCAGCAGTGTCTTACTAGACACAGATACGCAGTATTTT
CASSVLLDTDTQYF
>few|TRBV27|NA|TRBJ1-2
TGTGCCAGCAGTTCCCCAATCTATGGCTACACCTTC
CASSSPIYGYTF
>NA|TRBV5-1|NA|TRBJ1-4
TGCGCCAGCAGCTTGATGGCAGGGGCTGATGAAAAACTGTTTTTT
CASSLMAGADEKLFF
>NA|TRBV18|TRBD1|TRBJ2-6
TGTGCCAGCTCACCAACTGGACAGGGGTACTCTGGGGCCAACGTCCTGACTTTC
CASSPTGQGYSGANVLTF
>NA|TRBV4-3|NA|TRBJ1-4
TGCGCCAGCAGCCAAGAATACTCAACAGCAACTAATGAAAAACTGTTTTTT
CASSQEYSTATNEKLFF
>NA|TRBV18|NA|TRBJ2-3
TGTGCCAGCTCCCAGGGACTGGAAAGCACAGATACGCAGTATTTT
CASSQGLESTDTQYF
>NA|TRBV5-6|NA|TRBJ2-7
TGTGCCAGCAGCACTCCCAGCTGGAGAGTGGAGCAGTACTTC
CASSTPSWRVEQYF
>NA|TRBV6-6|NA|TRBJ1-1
TGTGCCACCGGTATCATGAACACTGAAGCTTTCTTT
CATGIMNTEAFF
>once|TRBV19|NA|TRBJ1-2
TGTGCCAGTAGTAAGGTAACCACAGGGCGCGGCTACACCTTC
CASSKVTTGRGYTF
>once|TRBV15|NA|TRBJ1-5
TGTGCCACCAGCAGGGGGCCGGGCCAGCCCCAGCATTTT
CATSRGPGQPQHF
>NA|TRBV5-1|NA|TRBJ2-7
TGCGCCAGCAGCTCGAACACTGCCGGGATATACGAGCAGTACTTC
CASSSNTAGIYEQYF
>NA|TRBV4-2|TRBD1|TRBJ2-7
TGTGCCAGCAGCCAGGACAGGGCTTCATACGAGCAGTACTTC
CASSQDRASYEQYF
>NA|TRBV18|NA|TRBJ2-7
TGTGCCAGCTCCACCGCTGAATACGAGCAGTACTTC
CASSTAEYEQYF
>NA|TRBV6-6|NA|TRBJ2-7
TGTGCCAGCAGTTTTGGGGGAGTCGCCTACGAGCAGTACTTC
CASSFGGVAYEQYF
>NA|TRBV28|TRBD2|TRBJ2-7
TGTGCCAGCAGAAGCCCTAGCGGGAGTTCCTACGAGCAGTACTTC
CASRSPSGSSYEQYF
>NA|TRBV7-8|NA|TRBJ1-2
TGTGCCAGCAGCCTTGGACAGAACTCTAACTATGGCTACACCTTC
CASSLGQNSNYGYTF
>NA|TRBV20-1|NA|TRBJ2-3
TGCAGTGCAGCCGCGGCAGATACGCAGTATTTT
CSAAAADTQYF
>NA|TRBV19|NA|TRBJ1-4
TGTGCCAGTAGTAATGGGCCAGGAGAGAATGAAAAACTGTTTTTT
CASSNGPGENEKLFF
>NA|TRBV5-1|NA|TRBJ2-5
TGCGCCAGCAGCTTGGGCGGGACTGAAAAAGAGACCCAGTACTTC
CASSLGGTEKETQYF
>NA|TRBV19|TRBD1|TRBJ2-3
TGTGCCAGTAGTTACTCCGGGACAGGGGGCGCGGATACGCAGTATTTT
CASSYSGTGGADTQYF
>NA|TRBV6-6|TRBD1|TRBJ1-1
TGTGCCAGCAGGTCGGGACAGGGGGCTGGCACTGAAGCTTTCTTT
CASRSGQGAGTEAFF